Included here is one T cell receptor beta chain sequence, with context. Its matching antigen is unknown. The CDR3 loop spans 14 amino acids. The V segment lost 5 bases and the J segment 5 bases; nucleotides outside the gene matches: 4. From germline, CDR1 is SGHAT and CDR2 FQNNGV. This entry is derived from a study of T cell responses to AZD1222 COVID-19 vaccine. Overall study results and limits: Among vaccine-associated CD4 TCRs, coverage spanned spike, with dominance at 160-218 and 743-854. In all cases, repertoires were sampled only after the peak T cell response.

Produced via immunoSEQ multiplex PCR; TCRdb's table is partial and in-frame only. The table has fewer than 120,000 clones, roughly 92% seen once. This chain links TRBV11-2 with TRBJ2-2, with 8 bases matching TRBD1. The specimen comprised peripheral blood, sampled 28 days after the second AZD1222 dose. The TCR originated in an adult who received the AZD1222 COVID-19 vaccine. The CDR3 sequence is CASSPTGVTGELFF. The CDR3 nucleotides are TGTGCCAGCAGCCCGACAGGGGTTACCGGGGAGCTGTTTTTT.